The present TCR beta chain was sequenced within a study of blood T cell repertoires in COVID-19. For the study at large: Sites in the United States, Italy and Spain provided acute and convalescent COVID-19 samples. PBMCs, B-cell-depleted T cells, or T cells were the source of the cDNA or gDNA that made up the material.

V was pared by 3 bases and J by 4 bases, with 15 bases between. This CDR3 contains 15 residues. CDR1 and CDR2 from the germline V gene are LNHDA and SQIVND (reference sequence). This table comes from immunoSEQ multiplex PCR, and its TCRdb copy is limited to in-frame clones, with some not included. The profile shows 250,000 to 350,000 clones, approximately 89% of them singletons. Source material: peripheral blood. The chain is built from TRBV19 and TRBJ1-1; tentatively, D is TRBD1 (5 bases). This clonotype originated in a woman aged 55-70 years with acute or convalescent COVID-19. The CDR3: CASSIPGGGSTEAFF. The DNA of the CDR3 is TGTGCCAGTAGTATCCCCGGGGGAGGAAGCACTGAAGCTTTCTTT. The entire variable domain, with the rest obtained from reference TRBV19 and TRBJ1-1, is as follows: DGGITQSPKYLFRKEGQNVTLSCEQNLNHDAMYWYRQDPGQGLRLIYYSQIVNDFQKGDIAEGYSVSREKKESFPLTVTSAQKNPTAFYLCASSIPGGGSTEAFFGQGTRLTVV.